The entry that follows covers one T cell receptor (beta chain) sequence. Its antigen is not identified. TCRdb's copy holds only in-frame clones and misses some; the assay was immunoSEQ multiplex PCR. The data contain 90,000 to 120,000 clones, 75% to 95% of them singletons. The data stem from a study of T cell responses to AZD1222 COVID-19 vaccine. Regarding the study as a whole: Repertoires were collected only later (after the peak T cell response had occurred). With two AZD1222 doses given, Spike-specific TCR breadth and depth both rose.

The trim removed 0 bases at V and 2 bases at J, leaving 2 bases unmatched. Germline CDR1 SGHTA, CDR2 FQGNSA. The CDR3 is made up of 16 amino acids. V and J are TRBV7-2 and TRBJ2-7; TRBD1 agrees at 12 bases. The sequenced sample was peripheral blood, obtained 28 days after the second AZD1222 dose. The origin of this receptor is an adult who received the AZD1222 COVID-19 vaccine. The CDR3 region has the DNA TGTGCCAGCAGCTTAGCGGGGACAGGGGGCCCCTACGAGCAGTACTTC. Protein: CASSLAGTGGPYEQYF.